This entry features one T cell receptor beta chain sequence. In the authors' methods: It was from reference gene primer amplification that nucleated cell counts were estimated. This table comes from immunoSEQ multiplex PCR, and its TCRdb copy is limited to in-frame clones, with some not included. V, J and clone size are those of that table, while D and trimming were read from the DNA. Of 150,000 to 200,000 clones listed, 70% to 90% are singletons. This record belongs to a study of blood T cell repertoires in COVID-19. Looking at the study overall: Both acute and convalescent COVID-19 samples were obtained from the United States, Italy and Spain. The cDNA or gDNA used as material had been derived from T cells, B-cell-depleted T cells, or PBMCs.

V was pared by 1 base and J by 10 bases, with 13 bases of the junction left unmatched. CDR3 size: 16 residues. Germline values: CDR1 MGHRA, CDR2 YSYEKL. Sequenced input: peripheral blood. This TCR came from a human donor in a cohort sampled during active COVID-19. The chain links TRBV4-1 to TRBJ2-1, with TRBD2 matching over 7 bases. In DNA form, the CDR3 reads TGCGCCAGCAGCCAAGTAGGACTAGTGAGATATCAGGAGCAGTTCTTC. It specifies CASSQVGLVRYQEQFF.